Here is one T cell receptor (beta chain) with its context. No antigen is known for it. The table came from immunoSEQ multiplex PCR; TCRdb's copy has only in-frame clones and leaves some out. The table includes roughly 120,000 clones, around 66% detected once. This entry comes from a study of shared clonotypes between healthy human individuals. Broader study findings: For naive CD4 cells, roughly 4.8% of clonotypes were shared across a handful of donors. Read depth was anticipated to influence clonotype sharing among donors.

Each sample came from a Caucasian adult donor living in Nashville, Tennessee. CD8 memory was a combination of CD45RO+ cells and CCR7-negative CD45RA+ TemRA cells. From germline, CDR1 is MRHNA and CDR2 SNTAGT. The V gene lost 0 bases and the J gene lost 11 bases, with 12 bases spanning the gap. This CDR3 has 13 amino acids. This chain joins TRBV6-4 and TRBJ2-3; D is possibly TRBD1 (5 bases). The source is a woman under 40 in good health. Sequenced: memory CD8+ T cells sorted from blood. The subset is: CD45RO+ cells pooled with CCR7-negative TemRA cells. CDR3 coding DNA: TGTGCCAGCAGTGACTCAAGGGGAACGGTGCAGTATTTT. Translation: CASSDSRGTVQYF.